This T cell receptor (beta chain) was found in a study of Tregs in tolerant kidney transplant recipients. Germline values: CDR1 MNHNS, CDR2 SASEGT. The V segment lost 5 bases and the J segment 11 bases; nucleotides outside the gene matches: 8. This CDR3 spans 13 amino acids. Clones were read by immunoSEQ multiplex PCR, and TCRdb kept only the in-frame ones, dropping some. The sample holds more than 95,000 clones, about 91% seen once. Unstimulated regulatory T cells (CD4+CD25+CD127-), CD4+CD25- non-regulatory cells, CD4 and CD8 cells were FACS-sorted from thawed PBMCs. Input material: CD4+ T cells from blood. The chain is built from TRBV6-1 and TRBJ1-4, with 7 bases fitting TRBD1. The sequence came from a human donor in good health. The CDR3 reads CASSFDRVGKLFF. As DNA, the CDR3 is TGTGCCAGCAGTTTTGACAGGGTGGGCAAACTGTTTTTT.